A single sample is the source of the 17 T cell receptor beta chains below, sequenced in a study of cytomegalovirus exposure and HLA in healthy donors. Libraries were prepared by immunoSEQ multiplex PCR; TCRdb keeps only in-frame clonotypes and omits some of them. Of about 240,000 clones listed, approximately 83% are singletons. Sample: PBMCs. The receptors originated from a woman aged 25-40 years in good health and CMV-seropositive.

CDR3 bases: TGTGCCAGCAGCTGGGGGGGCGCCTTCTACGAGCAGTACTTC. This gives the protein CASSWGGAFYEQYF. The V and J genes are TRBV11-3 and TRBJ2-7; D perhaps matches TRBD2 (7 bases). The CDR3 covers 14 residues. The V gene lost 4 bases and the J gene lost 3 bases, with 13 bases spanning the gap. The germline gives CDR1 SGHNT, CDR2 YENEEA.

The chain links TRBV18 to TRBJ2-1; 7 nucleotides match TRBD1. The CDR3 consists of 16 residues. Germline V CDR1 and CDR2: KGHSH, LQKENI. The V segment lost 0 bases and the J segment 2 bases; nucleotides outside the gene matches: 4. CDR3: CASSPPTGNAYNEQFF. CDR3 coding DNA: TGTGCCAGCTCACCACCGACAGGGAATGCCTACAATGAGCAGTTCTTC. The whole variable domain, filled in from reference TRBV18 and TRBJ2-1, reads NAGVMQNPRHLVRRRGQEARLRCSPMKGHSHVYWYRQLPEEGLKFMVYLQKENIIDESGMPKERFSAEFPKEGPSILRIQQVVRGDSAAYFCASSPPTGNAYNEQFFGPGTRLTVL.

V gene TRBV19 combines with J gene TRBJ2-7; 10 nucleotides align to TRBD1. Trimming cost V 4 bases and J 3 bases; bases outside gene matches: 3. Germline V gene sequence: CDR1 LNHDA, CDR2 SQIVND (reference sequence). The CDR3 totals 14 residues. CDR3 DNA sequence: TGTGCCAGTAGTACGACAGGGGGCGTCTACGAGCAGTACTTC. Encoded protein: CASSTTGGVYEQYF. The variable domain in full, with the rest retrieved from reference TRBV19 and TRBJ2-7, is DGGITQSPKYLFRKEGQNVTLSCEQNLNHDAMYWYRQDPGQGLRLIYYSQIVNDFQKGDIAEGYSVSREKKESFPLTVTSAQKNPTAFYLCASSTTGGVYEQYFGPGTRLTVT.

The chain employs TRBV25-1 and TRBJ2-2; D might be TRBD1 (7 bases). The CDR3 has 12 residues. The V end was cut by 11 bases, the J end by 4 bases, with 11 bases between. From germline, CDR1 is MGHDK and CDR2 SYGVNS. The DNA of the CDR3 is TGTGCCGTCAGGGGGGTCACCGGGGAGCTGTTTTTT. Amino acids: CAVRGVTGELFF.

The chain has TRBV11-2 and TRBJ2-7; 9 bases fit TRBD2. Germline trimming cut 0 bases from V and 4 bases from J; bases unmatched to any gene: 7. From germline, CDR1 is SGHAT and CDR2 FQNNGV. This CDR3 is 16 amino acids long. The CDR3: CASSLDRGGLAYEQYF. CDR3 nucleotide sequence: TGTGCCAGCAGCTTAGATCGCGGGGGACTAGCTTACGAGCAGTACTTC.

This chain connects TRBV4-1 to TRBJ2-7, with TRBD1 matching over 7 bases. The CDR3 runs to 15 residues. Germline values: CDR1 MGHRA, CDR2 YSYEKL. The V and J ends lost 0 bases and 0 bases, in that order; junction bases with no gene match: 2. CDR3 sequence (DNA): TGCGCCAGCAGCCAAGAGTGGGACAGCTCCTACGAGCAGTACTTC. Protein: CASSQEWDSSYEQYF.

This chain connects TRBV2 to TRBJ1-1; D is ambiguous. The germline CDR1 and CDR2 sequences are SNHLY and FYNNEI. With 4 bases removed from V and 1 base from J, the gap between germline ends came to 7 bases. This CDR3 contains 13 residues. In DNA, the CDR3 is TGTGCCAGCAGTGGCGAATGGAACACTGAAGCTTTCTTT. Translated, it gives CASSGEWNTEAFF.

V gene TRBV27 combines with J gene TRBJ2-3, with 10 bases aligning to TRBD1. With 8 bases clipped from V and 6 bases from J, the junction kept 11 bases outside the gene matches. Per the germline V gene, CDR1 is MNHEY and CDR2 is SMNVEV (reference sequence). The CDR3 has 15 residues. The CDR3: CASSADRGFADTQYF. In nucleotides, the CDR3 is TGTGCCAGCTCAGCGGACAGGGGGTTCGCGGATACGCAGTATTTT.

This chain uses TRBV28 with TRBJ2-5, with D possibly matching TRBD1 (6 bases). Trimming pared 2 bases from V and 3 bases from J, leaving 13 bases between. Germline V lookup: CDR1 MDHEN, CDR2 SYDVKM. This CDR3 comprises 15 residues. CDR3 sequence: CASSLQGYSKETQYF. The DNA for the CDR3 is TGTGCCAGCAGTTTACAGGGGTACTCCAAAGAGACCCAGTACTTC.

This chain connects TRBV7-2 to TRBJ2-7, with a possible D match to TRBD2 (7 bases). V lost 1 base, J lost 12 bases, and 13 bases lay in between. CDR1 is SGHTA, CDR2 FQGNSA, per germline. The CDR3 sequence is 12 residues long. CDR3 DNA: TGTGCCAGCAGCTTAGTAGGGGGGGTACCGTACTTC. This sequence encodes CASSLVGGVPYF.

This clone came up once. The rearrangement uses TRBV6-6 and TRBJ1-4; D is perhaps TRBD1 (5 bases). The CDR3 is 14 amino acids. Looked up from germline, CDR1 is MNHNY and CDR2 is SVGAGI (reference sequence). The ends were cut back, 5 bases at V and 0 bases at J, with 7 bases in the middle. The CDR3 nucleotides read TGTGCCAGCAGTCAGACAGCAACTAATGAAAAACTGTTTTTT. It specifies CASSQTATNEKLFF.

This clone was detected a few times. The rearrangement joins TRBV6-1 to TRBJ1-2, with 7 bases matching TRBD1. With 7 bases clipped from V and 1 base from J, the junction kept 6 bases outside the gene matches. Germline V gives CDR1 MNHNS, CDR2 SASEGT. This CDR3 comprises 14 residues. CDR3 coding DNA: TGTGCCAGCACCCCGGACAGGTTTAACTATGGCTACACCTTC. It translates to CASTPDRFNYGYTF.

The gene calls are TRBV10-1 and TRBJ1-1, with TRBD1 as a possible D gene (6 bases). Trimming shortened V by 6 bases and J by 0 bases, and 8 bases separated the two germline ends. Germline V lookup: CDR1 WNHNN, CDR2 SYGVQD (reference sequence). The CDR3 runs 13 residues. In DNA form, the CDR3 reads TGCGCCAGCAGGTCAGGGGTGAACACTGAAGCTTTCTTT. Amino acids: CASRSGVNTEAFF.

This clone has just a few counts. V gene TRBV7-9 combines with J gene TRBJ2-5; the D is unclear. CDR3 length: 14 residues. Germline V gene data show CDR1 as SEHNR and CDR2 as FQNEAQ (reference sequence). The V end lost 4 bases, the J end lost 2 bases, and 11 bases lay between the germline ends. The CDR3 sequence: CASSSTDTQETQYF. The CDR3 nucleotides read TGTGCCAGCAGCTCAACCGACACGCAAGAGACCCAGTACTTC.

The V gene is TRBV9, the J gene TRBJ2-3, with TRBD2 identical over 11 bases. Trimming took 0 bases from V and 2 from J; bases not matched to a gene: 8. This CDR3 spans 18 amino acids. Germline lookup yields CDR1 SGDLS and CDR2 YYNGEE. In nucleotides, the CDR3 is TGTGCCAGCAGCGTAGCTGGGCTAGCGGGAGGATACACAGATACGCAGTATTTT. This codes for CASSVAGLAGGYTDTQYF.

The chain uses TRBV10-1 and TRBJ2-1; D is possibly TRBD2 (5 bases). V lost 0 bases and J lost 7, with 13 bases in between. The CDR3 loop spans 15 amino acids. The germline gives CDR1 WNHNN, CDR2 SYGVQD (reference sequence). The chain's CDR3 is CASSESFAGGNEQFF. The CDR3 DNA reads TGCGCCAGCAGTGAGTCGTTTGCGGGCGGAAATGAGCAGTTCTTC.

CDR3 region: CASSFTRDGYTF. DNA of the CDR3: TGTGCCAGCAGCTTTACCAGGGATGGCTACACCTTC. The V gene is TRBV5-6, the J gene TRBJ1-2, with D perhaps TRBD1 (5 bases). CDR3 length: 12 amino acids. Between the trimmed V and J ends, which lost 2 bases and 6 bases, there was a span of 8 bases. Germline loops: CDR1 SGHDT, CDR2 YYEEEE.